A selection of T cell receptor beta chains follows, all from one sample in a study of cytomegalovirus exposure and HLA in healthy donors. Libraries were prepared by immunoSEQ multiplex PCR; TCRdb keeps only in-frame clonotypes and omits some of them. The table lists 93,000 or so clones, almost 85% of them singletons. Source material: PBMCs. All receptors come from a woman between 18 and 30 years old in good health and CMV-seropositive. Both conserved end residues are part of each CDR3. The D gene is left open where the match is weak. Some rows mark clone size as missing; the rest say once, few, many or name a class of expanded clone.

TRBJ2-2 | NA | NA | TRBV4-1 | TGCGCCAGCAGCCAAACCAGGGATGAGCTGTTTTTT | CASSQTRDELFF
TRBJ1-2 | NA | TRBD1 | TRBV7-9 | TGTTCCAGCAGGTTGACAGGGGAGGATGGCTACACCTTC | CSSRLTGEDGYTF
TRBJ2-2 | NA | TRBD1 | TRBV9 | TGTGCCAGCAGCTCAGGGACAGGGATCGACACCGGGGAGCTGTTTTTT | CASSSGTGIDTGELFF
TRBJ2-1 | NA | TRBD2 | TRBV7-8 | TGTGCCAGCAGCTTAGTGGCACTAGCGGGGGTTTACAATGAGCAGTTCTTC | CASSLVALAGVYNEQFF
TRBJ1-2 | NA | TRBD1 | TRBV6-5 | TGTGCCAGCAGTTACAGGGGGCTTGATGGCTACACCTTC | CASSYRGLDGYTF
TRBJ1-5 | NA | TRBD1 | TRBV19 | TGTGCCAGTCAAGAGACAAGGGGGCACCAGCCCCAGCATTTT | CASQETRGHQPQHF
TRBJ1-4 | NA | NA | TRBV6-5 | TGTGCCAGCAGGCCGGGGATGGCTAATGAAAAACTGTTTTTT | CASRPGMANEKLFF
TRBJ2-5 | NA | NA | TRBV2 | TGTGCCAGCAGTGAAGGAACAGGGACGAAGACCCAGTACTTC | CASSEGTGTKTQYF
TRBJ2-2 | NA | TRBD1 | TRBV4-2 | TGTGCCAGCAGCGACAGGGCTTACACCGGGGAGCTGTTTTTT | CASSDRAYTGELFF
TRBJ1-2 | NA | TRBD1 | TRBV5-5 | TGTGCCAGCAGCCCGACAGGGTTCGATGGCTACACCTTC | CASSPTGFDGYTF
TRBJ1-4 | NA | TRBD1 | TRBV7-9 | TGTGCCAGCAGCTCGCTGATGGGACAGTCCTATGAAAAACTGTTTTTT | CASSSLMGQSYEKLFF
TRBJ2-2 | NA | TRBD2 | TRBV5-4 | TGTGCCAGCAGCTTGGCCCCGGGGAGGGACACCGGGGAGCTGTTTTTT | CASSLAPGRDTGELFF
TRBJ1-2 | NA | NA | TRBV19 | TGTGCCAGTAAAGGAGAGCTCTACGGGGATGGCTACACCTTC | CASKGELYGDGYTF
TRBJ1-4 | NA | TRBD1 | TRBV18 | TGTGCCAGCTCACACGACAGGGGGCGATCTGAAAAACTGTTTTTT | CASSHDRGRSEKLFF
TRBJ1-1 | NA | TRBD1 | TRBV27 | TGTGCCAGCAGTTTATATCAGGGGGCGGGTGAAGCTTTCTTT | CASSLYQGAGEAFF
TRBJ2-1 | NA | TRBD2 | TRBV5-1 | TGCGCCAGCAGCTTGAACATCCTAGCGGGGGGGCCTAGTGAGCAGTTCTTC | CASSLNILAGGPSEQFF
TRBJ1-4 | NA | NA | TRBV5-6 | TGTGCCAGCAGCTTGCCCCCAACAGGGACGGGCGAAAAACTGTTTTTT | CASSLPPTGTGEKLFF
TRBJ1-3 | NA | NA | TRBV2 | TGTGCCAGCAGGCCAAAAATTCAGGCCACTGGAAACACCATATATTTT | CASRPKIQATGNTIYF
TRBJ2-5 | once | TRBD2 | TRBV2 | TGTGCCAGCTTCCAGCGGGGGGGAGAAGAGACCCAGTACTTC | CASFQRGGEETQYF
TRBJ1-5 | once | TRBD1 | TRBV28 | TGTGCCAGCAGTTTCAGTTGGGGCAGGGGGATAGATCAGCCCCAGCATTTT | CASSFSWGRGIDQPQHF
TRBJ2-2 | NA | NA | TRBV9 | TGTGCCAGCAGCCCGAGCGTCGCCGGGGAGCTGTTTTTT | CASSPSVAGELFF
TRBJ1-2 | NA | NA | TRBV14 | TGTGCCAGCAGCCAAGACCCCCAGTATGGCTACACCTTC | CASSQDPQYGYTF
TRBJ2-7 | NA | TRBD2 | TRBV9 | TGTGCCAGCAGCGTAGATGGTAGCGGGACTCGCGAGCAGTACTTC | CASSVDGSGTREQYF
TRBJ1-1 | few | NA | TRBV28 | TGTGCCAGCACAGGGTACACTGAAGCTTTCTTT | CASTGYTEAFF
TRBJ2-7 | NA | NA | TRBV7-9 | TGTGCCAGCAGCTTAATCGGGAGCAACGAGCAGTACTTC | CASSLIGSNEQYF
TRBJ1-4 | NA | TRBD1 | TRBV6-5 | TGTGCCAGCAGTTCGAGGGGGCGCTTGGAAAAACTGTTTTTT | CASSSRGRLEKLFF
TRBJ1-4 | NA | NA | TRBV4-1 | TGCGCCAGCAGCCAGGGTGGGCAGGGCCATGAAAAACTGTTTTTT | CASSQGGQGHEKLFF
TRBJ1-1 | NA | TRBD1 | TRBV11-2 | TGTGCCAGCAGCTTAGGACAGGGAGGTTACGGCACTGAAGCTTTCTTT | CASSLGQGGYGTEAFF
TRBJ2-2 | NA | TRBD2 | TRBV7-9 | TGTGCCAGCAGCCCGACTCGGGCGGGAGACACCGGGGAGCTGTTTTTT | CASSPTRAGDTGELFF
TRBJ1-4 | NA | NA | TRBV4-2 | TGTGCCAGCAGCCAAGAAGAGGGGGGGGTGTGGGAAAAACTGTTTTTT | CASSQEEGGVWEKLFF
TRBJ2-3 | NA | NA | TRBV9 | TGTGCCAGCAGCCCGATAAGGGGGGGGCACAGGGATACGCAGTATTTT | CASSPIRGGHRDTQYF
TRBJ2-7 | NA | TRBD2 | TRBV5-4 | TGTGCCAGCAGCTTCGGGGGGAAACAGAACGAGCAGTACTTC | CASSFGGKQNEQYF
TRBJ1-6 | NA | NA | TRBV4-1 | TGCGCCAGCAGCCAGGCCGGACACCAAACCTATAATTCACCCCTCCACTTT | CASSQAGHQTYNSPLHF
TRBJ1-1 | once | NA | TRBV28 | TGTGCCAGCAGTATTCTACGGACTGAAGCTTTCTTT | CASSILRTEAFF
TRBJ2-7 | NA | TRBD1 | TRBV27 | TGTGCCAGCAGTTCACCGGGACAGGGGAGCTACGAGCAGTACTTC | CASSSPGQGSYEQYF
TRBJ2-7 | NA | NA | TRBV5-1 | TGCGCCAGCAGCCAGGGACATCGGGCCGAGCAGTACTTC | CASSQGHRAEQYF
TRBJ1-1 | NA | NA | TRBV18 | TGTGCCAGCTCACCTACAGCAGGGGCCACTGAAGCTTTCTTT | CASSPTAGATEAFF
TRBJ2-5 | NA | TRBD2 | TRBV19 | TGTGCCAGTAGCCTGACTAGCGGGAGAGAGACCCAGTACTTC | CASSLTSGRETQYF
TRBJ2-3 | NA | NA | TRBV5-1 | TGCGCCAGCAGCTTGGCTGCGGTCGACACAGATACGCAGTATTTT | CASSLAAVDTDTQYF
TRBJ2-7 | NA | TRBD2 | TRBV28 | TGTGCCAGCACCCCGGGACTAGCGGGCCTCTCCTACGAGCAGTACTTC | CASTPGLAGLSYEQYF
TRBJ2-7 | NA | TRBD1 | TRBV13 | TGTGCCAGCAGCCGAGTAGCCACAGGGGGCCTATACTTC | CASSRVATGGLYF
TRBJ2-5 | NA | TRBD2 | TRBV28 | TGTGCCAGCAGTTTAATCGGGACTAGCGGAGGGGGGACCCAGTACTTC | CASSLIGTSGGGTQYF
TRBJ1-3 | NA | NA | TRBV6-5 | TGTGCCAGCAGTTCCGGACGGCCTTCAGGGGGAAACACCATATATTTT | CASSSGRPSGGNTIYF
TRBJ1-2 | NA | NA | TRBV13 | TGTGCCAGCAGCTTACAATCAGGGAGGTTTGGCTACACCTTC | CASSLQSGRFGYTF
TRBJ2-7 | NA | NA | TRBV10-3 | TGTGCCATCAGTGACACGACCAGGAGGGAGCAGTACTTC | CAISDTTRREQYF
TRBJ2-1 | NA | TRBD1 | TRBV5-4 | TGTGCCAGCGGTACCGGGACAGGGGGTTTTGAGCAGTTCTTC | CASGTGTGGFEQFF
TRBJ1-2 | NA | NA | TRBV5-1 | TGCGCCAGCAGCTTCGACAGCTTCTATGGCTACACCTTC | CASSFDSFYGYTF
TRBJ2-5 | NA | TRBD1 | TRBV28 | TGTGCCAGCAGTCTACGGACAGGGTTAGAAGAGACCCAGTACTTC | CASSLRTGLEETQYF
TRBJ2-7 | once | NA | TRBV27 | TGTGCCAGCAGTGGACAGTCCTACGAGCAGTACTTC | CASSGQSYEQYF
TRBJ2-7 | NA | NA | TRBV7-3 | TGTGCCAGCAGCTTAACGGGCCTCGACGAGCAGTACTTC | CASSLTGLDEQYF
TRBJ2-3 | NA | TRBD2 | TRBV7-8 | TGTGCCAGCAGCTTAATCCCTAGCGGGAGGGCCCCAGATACGCAGTATTTT | CASSLIPSGRAPDTQYF
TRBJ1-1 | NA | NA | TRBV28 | TGTGCCAGCAGAGGAGAAACTGAAGCTTTCTTT | CASRGETEAFF
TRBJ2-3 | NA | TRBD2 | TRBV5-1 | TGCGCCAGCAGCTTTTTCGCTGGGACTAGCGGGAGTTTGACAGATACGCAGTATTTT | CASSFFAGTSGSLTDTQYF
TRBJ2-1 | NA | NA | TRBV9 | TGTGCCAGCAGCGCAAAGGGGGATTCCTACAATGAGCAGTTCTTC | CASSAKGDSYNEQFF
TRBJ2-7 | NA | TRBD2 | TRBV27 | TGTGCCAGCAGTTTATCGAGGGCTAGCGGTCCTCTCTACGAGCAGTACTTC | CASSLSRASGPLYEQYF
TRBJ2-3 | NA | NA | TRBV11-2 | TGTGCCAGCAGCCTACGATCGGGACACCCCACAGATACGCAGTATTTT | CASSLRSGHPTDTQYF
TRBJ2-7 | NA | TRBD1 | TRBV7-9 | TGTGCCAGCAGCTCAAAACTAGGACAGGGGAAATACGAGCAGTACTTC | CASSSKLGQGKYEQYF